This T cell receptor (beta chain) was sequenced for a study of shared clonotypes between healthy human individuals. The wider study: CD8 memory received one plate per donor, CD8 naive two, CD4 memory three and CD4 naive three.

The study drew its donors from healthy HIV-negative adults without recent acute infections or vaccinations. Trimming left V 3 bases short and J 2 bases short, with 9 bases between. Germline V gene lookup returns CDR1 SGHNT and CDR2 YYREEE (reference sequence). This CDR3 spans 13 amino acids. Assay: immunoSEQ multiplex PCR; the TCRdb copy retains only in-frame clones and omits some. The top ten clones hold around 1.8% of a sample with hundreds of thousands of clones, around 72% of them seen once. This receptor was taken from a woman in her twenties or thirties in good health. The source material was memory CD4+ T cells sorted from blood. Stated subset: CD45RA-negative fraction. The chain recombines TRBV5-4 with TRBJ2-7; D is ambiguous. The CDR3 protein is CASSSPGAYEQYF. CDR3 in DNA: TGTGCCAGCAGCTCCCCAGGAGCCTACGAGCAGTACTTC. The variable domain in full, completed from reference TRBV5-4 and TRBJ2-7, reads ETGVTQSPTHLIKTRGQQVTLRCSSQSGHNTVSWYQQALGQGPQFIFQYYREEENGRGNFPPRFSGLQFPNYSSELNVNALELDDSALYLCASSSPGAYEQYFGPGTRLTVT.